Listed below are T cell receptor beta chains from one sample, sequenced in a study of T cells in tuberculosis. Measured with immunoSEQ multiplex PCR; TCRdb has only the in-frame clones, and not every one. The sample holds some 34,000 clones; 70% to 90% are singletons and the top ten take 5.4%. Sequenced here: PBMCs, sampled at tuberculosis diagnosis. Receptor source: an adult with tuberculosis. Each CDR3 is given with its conserved first and last residue. D genes are given only for firm matches. Not all rows give a size; the values are once, few, many and, for expanded clones, a class.

j_call: TRBJ1-2
clone_size: .
d_call: .
v_call: TRBV10-3
cdr3_aa: CAISDTGREGGYTF
cdr3_nt: TGTGCCATCAGTGACACAGGGAGGGAAGGAGGCTACACCTTC

j_call: TRBJ2-7
clone_size: .
d_call: .
v_call: TRBV20-1
cdr3_aa: CSASQGYEQYF
cdr3_nt: TGCAGTGCTAGTCAGGGCTACGAGCAGTACTTC

j_call: TRBJ2-7
clone_size: .
d_call: TRBD1
v_call: TRBV6-1
cdr3_aa: CASSAYRGEQYF
cdr3_nt: TGTGCCAGTTCAGCTTACAGGGGCGAGCAGTACTTC

j_call: TRBJ2-2
clone_size: .
d_call: TRBD2
v_call: TRBV4-3
cdr3_aa: CASSQDSLSTSENFRELFF
cdr3_nt: TGCGCCAGCAGCCAAGATAGTTTAAGCACTAGCGAAAACTTCAGGGAGCTGTTTTTT

j_call: TRBJ2-1
clone_size: .
d_call: .
v_call: TRBV6-5
cdr3_aa: CASSYSEQGDEQFF
cdr3_nt: TGTGCCAGCAGTTACTCGGAACAGGGCGATGAGCAGTTCTTC

j_call: TRBJ1-2
clone_size: few
d_call: .
v_call: TRBV6-1
cdr3_aa: CASSEDPRDGYTF
cdr3_nt: TGTGCCAGCAGTGAAGACCCCCGGGATGGCTACACCTTC

j_call: TRBJ2-7
clone_size: .
d_call: .
v_call: TRBV4-1
cdr3_aa: CASSRHGGSYEQYF
cdr3_nt: TGCGCCAGCAGCCGGCACGGAGGATCCTACGAGCAGTACTTC

j_call: TRBJ2-1
clone_size: .
d_call: TRBD1
v_call: TRBV5-6
cdr3_aa: CASSGLGTGDIDEQFF
cdr3_nt: TGTGCCAGCAGCGGGTTAGGGACAGGGGACATCGATGAGCAGTTCTTC

j_call: TRBJ1-1
clone_size: .
d_call: .
v_call: TRBV27
cdr3_aa: CASSSSDSPPNTEAFF
cdr3_nt: TGTGCCAGCAGTTCCTCGGACAGTCCACCGAACACTGAAGCTTTCTTT

j_call: TRBJ2-7
clone_size: .
d_call: TRBD2
v_call: TRBV5-1
cdr3_aa: CASSGGGEQYF
cdr3_nt: TGCGCCAGCAGCGGCGGGGGGGAGCAGTACTTC

j_call: TRBJ2-7
clone_size: once
d_call: .
v_call: TRBV9
cdr3_aa: CASTPPRSYYEQYF
cdr3_nt: TGTGCCAGCACCCCCCCGCGATCTTACTACGAGCAGTACTTC

j_call: TRBJ2-3
clone_size: .
d_call: TRBD1
v_call: TRBV28
cdr3_aa: CASSTRTGQAGTQYF
cdr3_nt: TGTGCCAGCAGTACCCGGACGGGACAGGCAGGTACGCAGTATTTT

j_call: TRBJ1-1
clone_size: .
d_call: TRBD1
v_call: TRBV7-2
cdr3_aa: CASSLVLGTGEAFF
cdr3_nt: TGTGCCAGCAGCTTAGTTCTAGGGACAGGGGAAGCTTTCTTT

j_call: TRBJ2-7
clone_size: .
d_call: TRBD2
v_call: TRBV4-2
cdr3_aa: CASSQRLAGHPLDEQYF
cdr3_nt: TGTGCCAGCAGCCAACGACTAGCGGGACACCCGTTGGACGAGCAGTACTTC

j_call: TRBJ1-5
clone_size: .
d_call: .
v_call: TRBV4-2
cdr3_aa: CASSQFGQSNQPQHF
cdr3_nt: TGTGCCAGCAGCCAGTTCGGACAGAGCAATCAGCCCCAGCATTTT

j_call: TRBJ2-7
clone_size: few
d_call: .
v_call: TRBV11-2
cdr3_aa: CATSAESSSYEQYF
cdr3_nt: TGTGCCACCTCAGCGGAGTCGAGCTCCTACGAGCAGTACTTC

j_call: TRBJ2-6
clone_size: .
d_call: .
v_call: TRBV6-5
cdr3_aa: CATSSGANVLTF
cdr3_nt: TGTGCCACCTCCTCTGGGGCCAACGTCCTGACTTTC

j_call: TRBJ2-7
clone_size: few
d_call: .
v_call: TRBV28
cdr3_aa: CASKSEGLGGEQYF
cdr3_nt: TGTGCCAGCAAAAGTGAAGGGTTGGGGGGCGAGCAGTACTTC

j_call: TRBJ2-5
clone_size: .
d_call: TRBD1
v_call: TRBV11-3
cdr3_aa: CASSLRRTGSVETQYF
cdr3_nt: TGTGCCAGCAGCTTAAGGCGGACAGGGTCAGTGGAGACCCAGTACTTC

j_call: TRBJ2-7
clone_size: once
d_call: TRBD2
v_call: TRBV5-4
cdr3_aa: CASSAGLADTYEQYF
cdr3_nt: TGTGCCAGCAGCGCGGGACTAGCCGATACCTACGAGCAGTACTTC

j_call: TRBJ2-1
clone_size: .
d_call: .
v_call: TRBV20-1
cdr3_aa: CSASNTEQFF
cdr3_nt: TGCAGTGCTTCTAATACCGAGCAGTTCTTC

j_call: TRBJ2-5
clone_size: once
d_call: .
v_call: TRBV6-6
cdr3_aa: CASSYPEGETQYF
cdr3_nt: TGTGCCAGCAGTTACCCGGAGGGAGAGACCCAGTACTTC

j_call: TRBJ2-7
clone_size: once
d_call: TRBD1
v_call: TRBV7-9
cdr3_aa: CASSYRGGEQYF
cdr3_nt: TGTGCCAGCAGTTACAGGGGTGGGGAGCAGTACTTC

j_call: TRBJ1-2
clone_size: .
d_call: .
v_call: TRBV27
cdr3_aa: CASSLSLDSYGYTF
cdr3_nt: TGTGCCAGCAGTTTATCGTTAGACAGCTATGGCTACACCTTC

j_call: TRBJ2-3
clone_size: .
d_call: .
v_call: TRBV9
cdr3_aa: CASSVGPRPTDTQYF
cdr3_nt: TGTGCCAGCAGCGTGGGGCCCAGACCGACAGATACGCAGTATTTT

j_call: TRBJ1-1
clone_size: .
d_call: TRBD1
v_call: TRBV6-5
cdr3_aa: CASSPHRGLGTEAFF
cdr3_nt: TGTGCCAGCAGCCCGCACAGGGGGTTGGGCACTGAAGCTTTCTTT

j_call: TRBJ1-2
clone_size: once
d_call: TRBD1
v_call: TRBV19
cdr3_aa: CASSIDLRDRVGYTF
cdr3_nt: TGTGCCAGTAGTATAGATTTAAGGGACAGGGTTGGCTACACCTTC

j_call: TRBJ2-7
clone_size: few
d_call: .
v_call: TRBV4-3
cdr3_aa: CASSQGPGSHYEQYF
cdr3_nt: TGCGCCAGCAGCCAAGGTCCAGGGTCGCACTACGAGCAGTACTTC

j_call: TRBJ1-4
clone_size: .
d_call: TRBD1
v_call: TRBV5-6
cdr3_aa: CASSWDRGGEKLFF
cdr3_nt: TGTGCCAGCAGCTGGGACAGGGGAGGTGAAAAACTGTTTTTT

j_call: TRBJ2-1
clone_size: .
d_call: .
v_call: TRBV10-1
cdr3_aa: CASSSSITGSGYNEQFF
cdr3_nt: TGCGCCAGCTCTTCGTCCATTACAGGGTCGGGCTACAATGAGCAGTTCTTC

j_call: TRBJ2-3
clone_size: .
d_call: .
v_call: TRBV27
cdr3_aa: CASRDRLASQRTDTQYF
cdr3_nt: TGTGCCAGTCGCGATCGGTTGGCTAGCCAGCGCACAGATACGCAGTATTTT

j_call: TRBJ2-1
clone_size: .
d_call: .
v_call: TRBV7-9
cdr3_aa: CASRPDGFRGNEQFF
cdr3_nt: TGTGCCAGCAGACCCGACGGTTTTAGGGGTAATGAGCAGTTCTTC

j_call: TRBJ1-2
clone_size: few
d_call: .
v_call: TRBV7-2
cdr3_aa: CASSLVSGRPGAYGYTF
cdr3_nt: TGTGCCAGCAGCTTAGTATCCGGGAGGCCGGGGGCGTATGGCTACACCTTC

j_call: TRBJ2-3
clone_size: .
d_call: .
v_call: TRBV5-1
cdr3_aa: CASSLIGQVTDTQYF
cdr3_nt: TGCGCCAGCAGCTTAATTGGCCAGGTCACAGATACGCAGTATTTT

j_call: TRBJ1-2
clone_size: .
d_call: .
v_call: TRBV29-1
cdr3_aa: CSVKTANYGYTF
cdr3_nt: TGCAGCGTTAAAACAGCTAACTATGGCTACACCTTC

j_call: TRBJ2-1
clone_size: .
d_call: .
v_call: TRBV10-3
cdr3_aa: CAISDDRNEQFF
cdr3_nt: TGTGCCATCAGTGACGATCGGAATGAGCAGTTCTTC

j_call: TRBJ2-5
clone_size: .
d_call: TRBD2
v_call: TRBV5-1
cdr3_aa: CASSPGGGRLETQYF
cdr3_nt: TGCGCCAGCAGCCCCGGGGGGGGCAGGTTAGAGACCCAGTACTTC

j_call: TRBJ1-1
clone_size: .
d_call: .
v_call: TRBV5-8
cdr3_aa: CASSLGATRYGREAFF
cdr3_nt: TGTGCCAGCAGCTTGGGGGCTACCCGATACGGTAGGGAAGCTTTCTTT

j_call: TRBJ2-3
clone_size: .
d_call: TRBD2
v_call: TRBV19
cdr3_aa: CASSPISGGLTDTQYF
cdr3_nt: TGTGCCAGTAGTCCGATAAGCGGGGGTCTGACAGATACGCAGTATTTT

j_call: TRBJ2-3
clone_size: once
d_call: .
v_call: TRBV6-5
cdr3_aa: CASSYSAGNKGDTQYF
cdr3_nt: TGTGCCAGCAGTTACTCTGCAGGGAACAAGGGGGATACGCAGTATTTT

j_call: TRBJ2-2
clone_size: once
d_call: TRBD1
v_call: TRBV30
cdr3_aa: CAWSVRDRGFTGELFF
cdr3_nt: TGTGCCTGGAGTGTACGGGACAGGGGGTTCACCGGGGAGCTGTTTTTT

j_call: TRBJ1-6
clone_size: .
d_call: .
v_call: TRBV7-2
cdr3_aa: CASSLNVRNNSPLHF
cdr3_nt: TGTGCCAGCAGCTTAAATGTCAGAAATAATTCACCCCTCCACTTT

j_call: TRBJ1-5
clone_size: .
d_call: .
v_call: TRBV21-1
cdr3_aa: CASITPPPGTGTALNQPQHF
cdr3_nt: TGTGCCAGCATCACACCCCCTCCGGGCACCGGGACAGCGCTCAATCAGCCCCAGCATTTT

j_call: TRBJ1-1
clone_size: few
d_call: TRBD1
v_call: TRBV30
cdr3_aa: CARDREGTEAFF
cdr3_nt: TGTGCCAGGGACAGGGAGGGCACTGAAGCTTTCTTT

j_call: TRBJ2-1
clone_size: .
d_call: .
v_call: TRBV6-5
cdr3_aa: CASSYKYENNEQFF
cdr3_nt: TGTGCCAGCAGTTACAAGTATGAGAACAATGAGCAGTTCTTC

j_call: TRBJ1-2
clone_size: few
d_call: .
v_call: TRBV19
cdr3_aa: CASSVRDFYGYTF
cdr3_nt: TGTGCCAGTAGTGTCCGGGACTTCTATGGCTACACCTTC

j_call: TRBJ2-7
clone_size: .
d_call: .
v_call: TRBV4-1
cdr3_aa: CASSHPGVSSYEQYF
cdr3_nt: TGCGCCAGCAGCCACCCAGGGGTCAGCTCCTACGAGCAGTACTTC

j_call: TRBJ2-7
clone_size: once
d_call: TRBD1
v_call: TRBV30
cdr3_aa: CAWRVGTGTYEQYF
cdr3_nt: TGTGCCTGGCGAGTTGGGACAGGGACCTACGAGCAGTACTTC

j_call: TRBJ2-3
clone_size: .
d_call: TRBD2
v_call: TRBV30
cdr3_aa: CAWSGTSGGPGDTQYF
cdr3_nt: TGTGCCTGGAGTGGGACTAGCGGGGGCCCGGGAGATACGCAGTATTTT